The source of this TCR beta chain is a study of cytomegalovirus exposure and HLA in healthy donors. Overall study results and limits: Differences between HLA loci emerged in a later analysis of TCR association rates, with DRB1 most and HLA-C fewest.

This CDR3 is built from 15 residues. V was shortened by 3 bases and J by 1 base, with 12 bases between the two germline ends. The germline V gene has CDR1 KGHSH and CDR2 LQKENI. Primers: 60 Vbeta forward and 13 Jbeta reverse. The assay was immunoSEQ multiplex PCR, and TCRdb's table has in-frame clones only and misses some. The repertoire consists of 150,000 or so clones, with under 80% occurring once and the leading ten covering about 2.5%. To note about this clone: What it recognizes is unknown.

The source is a human donor in good health. The chain links TRBV18 to TRBJ1-1; D is perhaps TRBD1 (5 bases). Specimen: PBMCs. This chain's CDR3 is CASSPYAQGNTEAFF. For the CDR3, the DNA is TGTGCCAGCTCACCTTACGCTCAGGGGAACACTGAAGCTTTCTTT.